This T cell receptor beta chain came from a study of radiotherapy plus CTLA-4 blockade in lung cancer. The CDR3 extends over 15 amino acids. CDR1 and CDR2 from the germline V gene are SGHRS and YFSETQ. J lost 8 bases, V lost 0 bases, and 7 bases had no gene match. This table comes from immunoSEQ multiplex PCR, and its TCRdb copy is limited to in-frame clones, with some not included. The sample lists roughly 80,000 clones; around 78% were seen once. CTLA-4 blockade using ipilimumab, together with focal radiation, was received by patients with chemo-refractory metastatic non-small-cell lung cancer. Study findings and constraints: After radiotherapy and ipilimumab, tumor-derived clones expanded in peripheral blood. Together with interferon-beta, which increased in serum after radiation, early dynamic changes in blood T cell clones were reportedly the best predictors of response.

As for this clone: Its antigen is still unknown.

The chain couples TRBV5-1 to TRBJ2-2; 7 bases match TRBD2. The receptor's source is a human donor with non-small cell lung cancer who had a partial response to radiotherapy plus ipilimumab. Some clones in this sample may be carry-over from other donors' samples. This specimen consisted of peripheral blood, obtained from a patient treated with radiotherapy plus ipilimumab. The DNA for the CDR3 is TGCGCCAGCAGCTTGGAACTAGCGAGATATGGGGAGCTGTTTTTT. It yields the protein CASSLELARYGELFF. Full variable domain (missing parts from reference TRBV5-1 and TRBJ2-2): KAGVTQTPRYLIKTRGQQVTLSCSPISGHRSVSWYQQTPGQGLQFLFEYFSETQRNKGNFPGRFSGRQFSNSRSEMNVSTLELGDSALYLCASSLELARYGELFFGEGSRLTVL.